Below are 30 T cell receptor beta chains sequenced from a single sample in a study of regulatory T cells in long-lasting Graves disease. Libraries of TCR beta came from iRepertoire HTBI primers plus Arm-PCR of CDR3 regions. From the multiplex PCR reads, TCRdb called clonotypes with MiXCR, one entry per CDR3 protein. Among 450,000 or so distinct CDR3 sequences listed, about 20% were seen once. The time point here: persistent/refractory GD, antithyroid drugs over 5 years with positive TRAb. PBMC RNA was the source of the TCR library. This sample comprised peripheral blood mononuclear cells (PBMCs), obtained when the disease was refractory, from a patient treated with antithyroid drugs. Receptor source: a female donor with Graves disease.

This clonotype was detected a few times. The chain couples TRBV7-2 to TRBJ2-2; 7 nucleotides line up with TRBD1. V trimming: 4 bases; J trimming: 8 bases; junction bases outside the gene matches: 10. The CDR3 is 15 amino acids. Looked up from germline, CDR1 is SGHTA and CDR2 is FQGNSA. CDR3 loop: CASSSDRGRRGELFF. In DNA form, the CDR3 reads TGTGCCAGCAGCTCGGATAGGGGGCGCCGGGGGGAGCTGTTTTTT. Filled out from reference TRBV7-2 and TRBJ2-2, the complete variable domain reads GAGVSQSPSNKVTEKGKDVELRCDPISGHTALYWYRQSLGQGLEFLIYFQGNSAPDKSGLPSDRFSAERTGGSVSTLTIQRTQQEDSAVYLCASSSDRGRRGELFFGEGSRLTVL.

The V gene is TRBV7-2, the J gene TRBJ2-7, with D perhaps given as TRBD1 or TRBD2 (5 bases each). This CDR3 is built from 14 residues. V gave up 1 base and J gave up 6 bases, with 13 bases separating them. Germline V gene sequence: CDR1 SGHTA, CDR2 FQGNSA. The CDR3 sequence: CASSLVVGAGEQYF. CDR3 bases: TGTGCCAGCAGCTTAGTGGTCGGGGCAGGCGAGCAGTACTTC.

This clonotype was seen a handful of times. The junction and the germline gene differ at one end; a read error may be behind it. V gene TRBV15 combines with J gene TRBJ2-2, with D possibly TRBD2 on 5 matching bases. Germline CDR1 is LNHNV and CDR2 is YYDKDF (reference sequence). This CDR3 spans 17 amino acids. CDR3 in DNA: TGTGCCACCAGCCGAGACTACCGGACGTCGAACACCGGGGAGCTGTTTTTT. This sequence encodes CATSRDYRTSNTGELFF.

This clonotype has more than one count but fewer than ten. The chain joins TRBV7-8 to TRBJ2-7, with TRBD2 as a possible D gene (5 bases). The CDR3 has 14 amino acids. V dropped 0 bases and J dropped 3 bases, with 9 bases sitting between them. CDR1 SGHVS and CDR2 FQNEAQ come from the germline V gene. DNA of the CDR3: TGTGCCAGCAGCTTAGCAGGACTTATCTACGAGCAGTACTTC. It encodes CASSLAGLIYEQYF.

This chain uses TRBV7-2 with TRBJ2-3; no definite D call. Trimming removed 5 bases from V and 0 bases from J, with 3 bases in between. This CDR3 is built from 12 residues. The germline gives CDR1 SGHTA, CDR2 FQGNSA. The CDR3: CASSKSTDTQYF. The CDR3 DNA follows: TGTGCCAGCAGCAAAAGCACAGATACGCAGTATTTT.

Ten or more counts support this clonotype. This rearrangement joins TRBV7-9 to TRBJ2-7; D is undetermined. The V end lost 5 bases, the J end lost 2 bases, and 13 bases lay between the germline ends. The CDR3 extends over 14 amino acids. In germline, CDR1 is SEHNR, CDR2 FQNEAQ (reference sequence). The CDR3 protein is CASSREVVPYEQYF. DNA for the CDR3: TGTGCCAGCAGCCGAGAGGTAGTCCCCTACGAGCAGTACTTC.

The V gene is TRBV5-1, the J gene TRBJ2-7; 7 nucleotides align to TRBD1. The CDR3 loop spans 14 amino acids. V dropped 5 bases and J dropped 5; count of bases not matched to a gene: 10. Germline values: CDR1 SGHRS, CDR2 YFSETQ. CDR3 in amino acids: CASSPGTAFHEQYF. The CDR3, as DNA: TGCGCCAGCAGTCCCGGGACAGCCTTCCACGAGCAGTACTTC.

A remark on this clonotype: This could be a read error, since a much larger clone is one nucleotide away. The chain recombines TRBV7-2 with TRBJ1-2; D is undetermined. Germline CDR1 SGHTA, CDR2 FQGNSA. The CDR3 is made up of 14 amino acids. CDR3 region: CVSNPLAGNYGYTF. For the CDR3, the DNA is TGTGTCAGCAACCCCCTTGCGGGGAACTATGGCTACACCTTC. Full variable domain (outside the CDR3, taken from reference TRBV7-2 and TRBJ1-2): GAGVSQSPSNKVTEKGKDVELRCDPISGHTALYWYRQSLGQGLEFLIYFQGNSAPDKSGLPSDRFSAERTGGSVSTLTIQRTQQEDSAVYLCVSNPLAGNYGYTFGSGTRLTVV.

A remark on this clonotype: Relative to the germline gene, one junction end is altered; a read error may explain this. This chain uses TRBV5-1 with TRBJ1-4, with unresolved D. The CDR3 runs to 15 residues. Looked up from germline, CDR1 is SGHRS and CDR2 is YFSETQ. The CDR3 bases are TGCGCCAGCAGCTGGACGGGATCAACTAATGAAGAACTGTTTTTT. It specifies CASSWTGSTNEELFF.

There are many counts of this clonotype. The chain has TRBV19 and TRBJ1-2; TRBD1 aligns across 9 bases. The CDR3 sequence is 14 residues long. The V and J ends lost 2 bases and 6 bases, in that order; junction bases with no gene match: 4. Germline V gene data show CDR1 as LNHDA and CDR2 as SQIVND (reference sequence). The CDR3 DNA follows: TGTGCCAGTAGTATAACGGGACAGGGAAATGGCTACACCTTC. Its protein product is CASSITGQGNGYTF. Supplemented by reference TRBV19 and TRBJ1-2, the full variable domain reads DGGITQSPKYLFRKEGQNVTLSCEQNLNHDAMYWYRQDPGQGLRLIYYSQIVNDFQKGDIAEGYSVSREKKESFPLTVTSAQKNPTAFYLCASSITGQGNGYTFGSGTRLTVV.

The sample holds many counts of this clonotype. The CDR3 reads CASSFESGLAGEDEQYF. For the CDR3, the DNA is TGTGCCAGCAGTTTTGAGTCAGGACTAGCGGGAGAAGACGAGCAGTACTTC. The chain combines TRBV28 with TRBJ2-7, with 13 bases aligning to TRBD2. From germline, CDR1 is MDHEN and CDR2 SYDVKM. V dropped 3 bases and J dropped 5; count of bases not matched to a gene: 10. CDR3 length equals 17 residues.

This clonotype has only one observation. This sequence joins TRBV11-2 and TRBJ2-2, with 14 bases fitting TRBD2. CDR1 and CDR2 (germline): SGHAT, FQNNGV. The CDR3 loop spans 19 amino acids. V was clipped by 5 bases and J by 9 bases; unmatched bases: 17. CDR3 coding DNA: TGTGCCAGCAGCACCCCGGGGACGGGACTAGCGGGGGACTCCCGGGAGCTGTTTTTT. Translation: CASSTPGTGLAGDSRELFF.

This clonotype has a handful of counts. The V gene is TRBV19, the J gene TRBJ2-5, with 11 bases matching TRBD2. V trimming: 10 bases; J trimming: 4 bases; junction bases outside the gene matches: 11. The CDR3 sequence is 15 residues long. CDR1 LNHDA and CDR2 SQIVND come from the germline V gene (reference sequence). CDR3 sequence: CATTTSGRKSETQYF. CDR3 sequence (DNA): TGTGCCACCACAACTAGCGGGAGAAAGTCAGAGACCCAGTACTTC. The variable domain in full, completed from reference TRBV19 and TRBJ2-5, reads DGGITQSPKYLFRKEGQNVTLSCEQNLNHDAMYWYRQDPGQGLRLIYYSQIVNDFQKGDIAEGYSVSREKKESFPLTVTSAQKNPTAFYLCATTTSGRKSETQYFGPGTRLLVL.

This clonotype was detected ten times or more. The V call is TRBV11-3, the J call TRBJ2-6; tentatively, D is TRBD1 (6 bases). The CDR3 spans 17 residues. With 2 bases removed from V and 0 bases from J, the gap between germline ends came to 11 bases. Germline-derived CDR1 and CDR2 are SGHNT and YENEEA. The CDR3 DNA reads as TGTGCCAGCAGCTTACAGGGGTCCCACTCTGGGGCCAACGTCCTGACTTTC. Translation: CASSLQGSHSGANVLTF. Using reference TRBV11-3 and TRBJ2-6 for the parts outside the CDR3, the full variable domain is EAGVVQSPRYKIIEKKQPVAFWCNPISGHNTLYWYLQNLGQGPELLIRYENEEAVDDSQLPKDRFSAERLKGVDSTLKIQPAELGDSAVYLCASSLQGSHSGANVLTFGAGSRLTVL.

V usage is TRBV6-2 or TRBV6-3 and J usage is TRBJ2-7; D gene uncertain. V lost 0 bases and J lost 7, with 10 bases in between. Germline V gives CDR1 MNHEY, CDR2 SVGEGT. The CDR3 extends over 13 amino acids. The DNA of the CDR3 is TGTGCCAGCAGTTACTCGAATCTTAATGAGCAGTACTTC. It specifies CASSYSNLNEQYF.

This clonotype occurred many times. The rearrangement joins TRBV29-1 to TRBJ1-1; D is unclear. Germline V gene lookup returns CDR1 SQVTM and CDR2 ANQGSEA. V dropped 7 bases and J dropped 2 bases, with 14 bases sitting between them. The CDR3 loop spans 13 amino acids. The CDR3 sequence: CSAIRGDNTEAFF. Written as DNA, the CDR3 is TGCAGCGCCATAAGAGGTGACAACACTGAAGCTTTCTTT.

J is TRBJ2-7 and V is TRBV19; TRBD1 matches at 7 bases. V shed 5 bases, J shed 3 bases, and the junction held 10 bases outside the gene matches. The CDR3 has 15 residues. Germline loops: CDR1 LNHDA, CDR2 SQIVND (reference sequence). The chain's CDR3 is CASSVQPGQVYEQYF. Here the CDR3 DNA reads TGTGCCAGTAGTGTCCAACCCGGACAGGTCTACGAGCAGTACTTC.

Ten or more counts support this clonotype. The chain carries TRBV9 and TRBJ2-5; D is undetermined. Trimming cost V 0 bases and J 2 bases, with 8 bases left between them. Germline CDR1 reads SGDLS; CDR2 reads YYNGEE. The CDR3 extends over 14 amino acids. The CDR3 nucleotides are TGTGCCAGCAGCGTAGGGCCGGTACAAGAGACCCAGTACTTC. It translates to CASSVGPVQETQYF.

The CDR3 region has the DNA TGTGCCATCAGTCGGGACCGCGATAATTCACCCCTCCACTTT. It translates to CAISRDRDNSPLHF. The genes are TRBV10-3 and TRBJ1-6, with D possibly being TRBD1 (5 bases). Germline assignment: CDR1 ENHRY and CDR2 SYGVKD. This CDR3 has 14 amino acids. V was clipped by 5 bases and J by 5 bases, with 10 bases between them.

This clonotype was detected only a few times. The rearrangement links TRBV7-9 to TRBJ2-7; D call uncertain. The V and J ends lost 0 bases and 5 bases respectively, with 11 bases between them. Per germline, CDR1 SEHNR and CDR2 FQNEAQ (reference sequence). The CDR3 runs to 14 residues. CDR3 DNA: TGTGCCAGCAGCTTAGCCACAGCCAGCCACGAGCAGTACTTC. This gives the protein CASSLATASHEQYF. Supplemented by reference TRBV7-9 and TRBJ2-7, the full variable domain reads DTGVSQNPRHKITKRGQNVTFRCDPISEHNRLYWYRQTLGQGPEFLTYFQNEAQLEKSRLLSDRFSAERPKGSFSTLEIQRTEQGDSAMYLCASSLATASHEQYFGPGTRLTVT.

The table lists this clonotype with a few counts. V and J are TRBV7-9 and TRBJ1-2, with 9 bases lining up with TRBD1. V dropped 5 bases and J dropped 1; count of bases not matched to a gene: 20. CDR1 is SEHNR, CDR2 FQNEAQ, per germline (reference sequence). The CDR3 has 20 residues. CDR3 sequence reads: CASSTILPTGGETDNYGYTF. The CDR3 region has the DNA TGTGCCAGCAGCACCATCCTCCCGACAGGGGGGGAAACGGATAACTATGGCTACACCTTC.

This clonotype was counted only a few times. The V gene is TRBV13, the J gene TRBJ2-7; 7 bases fit TRBD2. Germline V gene sequence: CDR1 PRHDT, CDR2 FYEKMQ (reference sequence). This CDR3 region has 15 residues. Trimming removed 4 bases from V and 1 base from J; junction bases left unmatched: 7. The CDR3 bases are TGTGCCAGCAGCTCAACTAGCGACTCGTCCTACGAGCAGTACTTC. This sequence encodes CASSSTSDSSYEQYF.

This chain connects TRBV11-3 to TRBJ1-1; the D gene is possibly TRBD1 (6 bases). The CDR3 is made up of 14 amino acids. Trimming left V 2 bases short and J 4 bases short, with 11 bases between. The germline V gene has CDR1 SGHNT and CDR2 YENEEA. The CDR3 here is CASSLSAGATEAFF. The CDR3 DNA sequence: TGTGCCAGCAGCTTATCGGCGGGGGCCACTGAAGCTTTCTTT.

The genes are TRBV5-1 and TRBJ2-5, with a tentative D call TRBD2 (7 bases). The V gene lost 4 bases and the J gene lost 4 bases, with 20 bases spanning the gap. This CDR3 contains 16 residues. Germline V CDR1 and CDR2: SGHRS, YFSETQ. CDR3 region: CASSAGRGLRGETQYF. CDR3 bases: TGCGCCAGCAGCGCGGGGCGGGGGCTGCGCGGAGAGACCCAGTACTTC.

Worth noting for this clonotype: This is likely a read error, given that the CDR3 carries no conserved phenylalanine or tryptophan at its end. V usage is TRBV27 and J usage is TRBJ1-1; 10 positions agree with TRBD1. V was pared by 6 bases and J by 6 bases, with 10 bases of the junction left unmatched. Germline V CDR1 and CDR2: MNHEY, SMNVEV (reference sequence). CDR3 size: 15 residues. The CDR3 nucleotides are TGTGCCAGCAGGGGATCGACAGGGGGCTGGCCTGAAGCTTTCCTT. This translates into CASRGSTGGWPEAFL.

Many counts were recorded for this clonotype. An end of the junction does not agree with germline; a read error may underlie this. V is TRBV12-3 or TRBV12-4 and J is TRBJ2-2; D ambiguous. The CDR3 extends over 15 amino acids. CDR3: CASSFPWQNNGELFF. The CDR3 DNA follows: TGTGCCAGCAGTTTCCCTTGGCAAAACAACGGGGAGCTGTTTTTT.

This clonotype was counted between two and nine times. The V gene is TRBV6-1, the J gene TRBJ1-5; 11 bases fit TRBD1. CDR1 is MNHNS, CDR2 SASEGT, per germline. J was trimmed by 0 bases and V by 7 bases; bases with no gene match: 11. The CDR3 loop spans 18 amino acids. The CDR3 nucleotides read TGTGCCAGCACCTTTAACCCGGGACAGGGGGGTAGCAATCAGCCCCAGCATTTT. Translation: CASTFNPGQGGSNQPQHF.

This clonotype was counted between two and nine times. The CDR3 sequence: CASSSLSRSSSYNEQFF. CDR3 DNA sequence: TGTGCCAGCAGTAGTCTTTCTAGATCCAGCTCCTACAATGAGCAGTTCTTC. The chain uses TRBV28 and TRBJ2-1; no reliable D call. V lost 5 bases to trimming and J lost 0 bases, with 17 bases between them. Germline CDR1 and CDR2: MDHEN and SYDVKM. The CDR3 sequence is 17 residues long.

In its sample, this clonotype was seen a few times. The rearrangement uses TRBV25-1 and TRBJ2-5; D gene ambiguous. The CDR3 extends over 13 amino acids. V lost 10 bases, J lost 5 bases, and 17 bases lay in between. Germline V gene sequence: CDR1 MGHDK, CDR2 SYGVNS. CDR3 DNA: TGTGCCACGGATAATGACATGGGGGAGACCCAGTACTTC. This gives the protein CATDNDMGETQYF.

The gene calls are TRBV7-9 and TRBJ1-5; TRBD1 aligns across 8 bases. CDR1 SEHNR and CDR2 FQNEAQ come from the germline V gene (reference sequence). Trimming took 5 bases from V and 4 from J; bases not matched to a gene: 7. CDR3 length equals 15 residues. The CDR3 DNA sequence: TGTGCCAGCAGCACCGGGACAGGCCTTAATCAGCCCCAGCATTTT. As protein: CASSTGTGLNQPQHF.